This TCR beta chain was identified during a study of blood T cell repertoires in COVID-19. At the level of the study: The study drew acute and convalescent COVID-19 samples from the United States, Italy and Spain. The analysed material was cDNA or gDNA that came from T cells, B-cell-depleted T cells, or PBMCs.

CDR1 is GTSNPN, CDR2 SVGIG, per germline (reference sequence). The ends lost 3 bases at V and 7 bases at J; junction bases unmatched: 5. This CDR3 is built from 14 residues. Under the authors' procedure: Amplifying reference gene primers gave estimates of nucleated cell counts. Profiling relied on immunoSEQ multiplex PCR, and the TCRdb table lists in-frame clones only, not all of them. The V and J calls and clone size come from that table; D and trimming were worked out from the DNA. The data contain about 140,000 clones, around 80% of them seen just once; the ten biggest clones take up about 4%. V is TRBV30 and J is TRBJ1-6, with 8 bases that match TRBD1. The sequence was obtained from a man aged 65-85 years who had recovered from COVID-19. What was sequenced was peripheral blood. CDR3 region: CAWRIWDRNSPLHF. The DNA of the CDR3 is TGTGCCTGGAGAATTTGGGACAGGAATTCACCCCTCCACTTT.